This T cell receptor beta chain was identified in a study of technical replicates of blood from a handful of donors. The CDR3 is 16 residues long. Losses at the gene ends were 5 bases for V and 4 bases for J; bases not matched to a gene: 7. Germline V lookup: CDR1 WSHSY, CDR2 SAAADI. Clones were read by immunoSEQ multiplex PCR, and TCRdb kept only the in-frame ones, dropping some. This table has about 84,000 clones, roughly 98% appearing once. V is TRBV10-2 and J is TRBJ2-1; 11 nucleotides agree with TRBD2. The specimen sequenced was T cells isolated from PBMCs. This sequence was found in a human donor in good health. CDR3: CASSTRLAGTYNEQFF. In DNA form, the CDR3 reads TGCGCCAGCAGTACAAGACTAGCGGGGACATACAATGAGCAGTTCTTC.